The entry that follows covers one T cell receptor beta chain sequence. Its specific antigen is unknown. No qualities accompany the bases; no much larger clone lies one base away. The CDR3 contains 13 residues, cysteine and phenylalanine counted. CDR3 DNA only is kept here, 39 bases in frame from base 1. Cut back by 3 bases and 10 bases, the V and J ends lie 17 bases apart. The CDR1 and CDR2 encoded by the germline V gene are SGDLS and YYNGEE. The receptor library was made with the immunoSEQ multiplex PCR assay. Not all clones reach the TCRdb copy of this immuneACCESS table, which keeps in-frame sequences only. Checked studies attribute under half of the gap to unresolved V genes and leave the rest unexplained. The sample includes 200,000 or so clones, with around 94% observed a single time. The ten biggest clones cover roughly 1.6% of the sample. The data were obtained in a study of control samples from healthy donors and cancer patients (dated by TCRdb to 2018 to 2020).

The receptor was derived from a man over 45 in good health. Sequenced input: blood. The V and J genes are TRBV9 and TRBJ2-7, with TRBD1 as a weak D call on 5 bases. Here the CDR3 is given as CASSAPGMAKQYF. The nucleotide sequence reads TGTGCCAGCAGCGCCCCAGGGATGGCGAAACAGTACTTC. The CDR3, completed at both ends by the reference TRBV9 and TRBJ2-7 genes, gives the full variable domain DSGVTQTPKHLITATGQRVTLRCSPRSGDLSVYWYQQSLDQGLQFLIQYYNGEERAKGNILERFSAQQFPDLHSELNLSSLELGDSALYFCASSAPGMAKQYFGPGTRLTVT.